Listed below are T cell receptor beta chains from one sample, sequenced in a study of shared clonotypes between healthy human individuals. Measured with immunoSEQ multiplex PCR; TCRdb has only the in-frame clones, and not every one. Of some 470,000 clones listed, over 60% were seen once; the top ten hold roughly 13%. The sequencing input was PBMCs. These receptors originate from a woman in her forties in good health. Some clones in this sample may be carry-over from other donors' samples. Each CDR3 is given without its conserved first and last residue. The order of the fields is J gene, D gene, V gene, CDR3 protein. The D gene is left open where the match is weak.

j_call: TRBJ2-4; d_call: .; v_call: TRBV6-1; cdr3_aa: ASSVPGMHGQNIQY
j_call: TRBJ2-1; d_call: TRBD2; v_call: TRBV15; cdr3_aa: ATSRDGASGNEQF
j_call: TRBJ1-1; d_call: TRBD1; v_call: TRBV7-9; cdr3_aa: ASSPRQGRMNTEAF
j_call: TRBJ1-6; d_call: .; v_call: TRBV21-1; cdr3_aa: ASMLNDSPLH
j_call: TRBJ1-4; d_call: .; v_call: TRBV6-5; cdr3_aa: ASSYRQVNEKLF
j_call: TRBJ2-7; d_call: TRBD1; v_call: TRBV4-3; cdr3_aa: ASSQDYVTGSYEQY
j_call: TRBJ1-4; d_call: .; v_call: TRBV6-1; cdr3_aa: ASSIQGLAEKLF
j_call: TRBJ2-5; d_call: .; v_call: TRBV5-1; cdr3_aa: ASSWWQGNQETQY
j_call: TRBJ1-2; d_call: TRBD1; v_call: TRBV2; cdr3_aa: ASSPRFGTGGLNYGYT
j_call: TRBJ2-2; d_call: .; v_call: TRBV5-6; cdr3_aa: ASSLTSWKLF
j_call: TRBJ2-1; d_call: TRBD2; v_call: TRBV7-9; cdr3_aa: ASSPLLAGGLIYNEQF
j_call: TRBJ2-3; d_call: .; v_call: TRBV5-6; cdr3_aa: ASSLISRSTDTQY
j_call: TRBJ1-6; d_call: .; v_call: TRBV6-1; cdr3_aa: ASPRGDGDNSPLH
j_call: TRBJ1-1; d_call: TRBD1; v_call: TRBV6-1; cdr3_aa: ASNLGTGWTEAF
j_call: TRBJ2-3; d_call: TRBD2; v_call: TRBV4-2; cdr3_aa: ASSQDPRGASTDTQY
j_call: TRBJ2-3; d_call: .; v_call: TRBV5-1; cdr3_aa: ASSSKDSTDTQY
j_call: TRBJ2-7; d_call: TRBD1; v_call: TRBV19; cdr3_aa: ASSIVGQASYEQY
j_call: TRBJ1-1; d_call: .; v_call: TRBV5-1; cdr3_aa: ASSLVQGLAEAF
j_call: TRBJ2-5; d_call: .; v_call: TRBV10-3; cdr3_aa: AITQGGGEKETQY
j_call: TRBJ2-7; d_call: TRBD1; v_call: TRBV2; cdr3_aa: ASSEGGTAPYEQY
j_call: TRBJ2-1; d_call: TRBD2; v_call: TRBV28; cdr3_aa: ASSGLAGVGNEQF
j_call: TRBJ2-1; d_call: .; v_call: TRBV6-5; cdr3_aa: ASSYELAQTGEQF
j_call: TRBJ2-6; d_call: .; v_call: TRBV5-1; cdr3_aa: ASSGAGQAAYEANVLT
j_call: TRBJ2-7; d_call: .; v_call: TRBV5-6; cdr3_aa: ASSWRGVTYEQY
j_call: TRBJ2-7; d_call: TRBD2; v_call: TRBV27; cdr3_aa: ASRWTSGSGSYEQY
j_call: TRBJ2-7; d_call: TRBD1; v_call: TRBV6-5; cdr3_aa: ASSRSGTGVDEQY
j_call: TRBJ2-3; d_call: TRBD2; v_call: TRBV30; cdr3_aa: AWSPGLAFYTQY
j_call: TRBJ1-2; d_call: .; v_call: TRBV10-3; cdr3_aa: AISVSGPNYGYT
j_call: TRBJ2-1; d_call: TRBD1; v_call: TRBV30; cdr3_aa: AWSFSRTGSYNEQF
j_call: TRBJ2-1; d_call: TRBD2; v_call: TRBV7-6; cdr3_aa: ASSSLAGGPNEQF
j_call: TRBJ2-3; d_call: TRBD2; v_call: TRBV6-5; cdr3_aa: ASSYSFSGKADTQY
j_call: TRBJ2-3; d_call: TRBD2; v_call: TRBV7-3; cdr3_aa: ASSFGPAGGPSTDTQY
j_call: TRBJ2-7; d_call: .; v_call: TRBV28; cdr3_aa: ASTQTYEQY
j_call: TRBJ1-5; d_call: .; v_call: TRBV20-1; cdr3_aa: SALFGPQH
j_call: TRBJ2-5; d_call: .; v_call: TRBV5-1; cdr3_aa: ASSLGGIQETQY
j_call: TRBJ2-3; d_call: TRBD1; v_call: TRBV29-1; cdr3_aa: SVESRQGPTDTQY
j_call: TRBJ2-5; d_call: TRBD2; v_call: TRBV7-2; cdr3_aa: ASSLTLAGVKTQY
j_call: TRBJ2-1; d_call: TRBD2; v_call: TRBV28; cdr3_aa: ASRKYLAGANEQF
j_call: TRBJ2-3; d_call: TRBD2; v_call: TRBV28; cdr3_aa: ASTGTGLAGDTQY
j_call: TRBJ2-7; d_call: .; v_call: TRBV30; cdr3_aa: AWSVKGLTYEQY